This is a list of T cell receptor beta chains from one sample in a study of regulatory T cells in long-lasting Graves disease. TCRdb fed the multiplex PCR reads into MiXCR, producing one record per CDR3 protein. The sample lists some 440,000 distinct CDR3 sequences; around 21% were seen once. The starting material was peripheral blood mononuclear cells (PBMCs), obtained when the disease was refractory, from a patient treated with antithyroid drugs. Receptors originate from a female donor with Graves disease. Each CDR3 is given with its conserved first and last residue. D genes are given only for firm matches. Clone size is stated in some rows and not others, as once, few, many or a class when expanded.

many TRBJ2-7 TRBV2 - CASGGRLVVEQYF TGTGCCAGCGGGGGGAGACTTGTAGTCGAGCAGTACTTC
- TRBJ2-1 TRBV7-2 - CASSSISYNEQFF TGTGCCAGCAGCTCGATATCCTACAATGAGCAGTTCTTC
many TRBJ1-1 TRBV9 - CASSVVGGETEAFF TGTGCCAGCAGCGTAGTGGGGGGTGAGACTGAAGCTTTCTTT
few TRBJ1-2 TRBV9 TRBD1 CASSVNLQGSNYGYTF TGTGCCAGCAGCGTAAATCTACAGGGGTCAAACTATGGCTACACCTTC
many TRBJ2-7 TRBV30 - CAWTKGGYEQYF TGTGCCTGGACCAAAGGGGGCTACGAGCAGTACTTC
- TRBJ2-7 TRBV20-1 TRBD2 CSASGTRSGYEQYF TGCAGTGCTAGTGGGACTAGGAGCGGCTACGAGCAGTACTTC
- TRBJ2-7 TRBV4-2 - CASSPTYDSSYEQYF TGTGCCAGCAGTCCGACGTACGACAGCTCCTACGAGCAGTACTTC
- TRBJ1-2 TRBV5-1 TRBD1 CASSLGGQTGQNYGYTF TGCGCCAGCAGCTTGGGGGGCCAGACAGGGCAGAACTATGGCTACACCTTC
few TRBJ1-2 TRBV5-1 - CASSKLRGTERGYTF TGCGCCAGCAGCAAGCTACGCGGAACTGAGCGAGGCTACACCTTC
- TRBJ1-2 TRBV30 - CAWSLRRGDNYGYTF TGTGCCTGGAGTCTCCGAAGGGGGGATAACTATGGCTACACCTTC
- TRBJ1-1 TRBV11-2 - CASSPMGGFDTEAFF TGTGCCAGCAGCCCGATGGGGGGTTTTGACACTGAAGCTTTCTTT
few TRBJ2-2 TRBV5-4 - CASSFWSGELFF TGTGCCAGCAGCTTCTGGTCCGGGGAGCTGTTTTTT
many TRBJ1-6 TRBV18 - CASSPVRDYNSPLHF TGTGCCAGCTCACCAGTCAGAGACTATAATTCACCCCTCCACTTT
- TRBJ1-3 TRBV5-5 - CASSPGGGSGNTIYF TGTGCCAGCAGCCCCGGAGGCGGCTCTGGAAACACCATATATTTT
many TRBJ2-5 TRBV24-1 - CATSVGEEETQYF TGTGCCACCAGTGTCGGTGAAGAAGAGACCCAGTACTTC
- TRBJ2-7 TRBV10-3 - CAISVAKAAGSHEQYF TGTGCCATCAGTGTGGCAAAGGCGGCAGGGAGCCACGAGCAGTACTTC
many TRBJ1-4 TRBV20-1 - CSAEVQEKLFF TGCAGTGCTGAGGTTCAGGAAAAACTGTTTTTT
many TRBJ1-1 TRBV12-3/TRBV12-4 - CASSTGLNTEAFF TGTGCCAGCAGCACAGGGCTCAACACTGAAGCTTTCTTT
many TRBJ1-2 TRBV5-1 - CASSLEGSGGYTF TGCGCCAGCAGCTTGGAAGGGTCCGGCGGCTACACCTTC
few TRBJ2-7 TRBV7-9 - CASSPPTSSADEQYF TGTGCCAGCAGCCCGCCAACCTCTAGCGCCGATGAGCAGTACTTC